The 24 T cell receptor beta chains in this list originate from one sample, sequenced in a study of early T cells in non-severe SARS-CoV-2 infection. MiXCR, applied by TCRdb to the 5' RACE reads, yields one record per CDR3 protein. This table has 34,000 or so distinct CDR3 sequences, about 10% appearing once. Source material: whole blood. The receptors shown here come from an adult who was a healthcare worker with PCR-confirmed SARS-CoV-2 infection or an uninfected control (not recorded which).

This clonotype has just a few counts. The chain is built from TRBV6-2 or TRBV6-3 and TRBJ2-5; a weak D match, TRBD2 (5 bases). Germline values: CDR1 MNHEY, CDR2 SVGEGT. The CDR3 has 15 residues. V dropped 2 bases and J dropped 2 bases, with 12 bases sitting between them. The CDR3 here is CASSYGFQRQETQYF. Written as DNA, the CDR3 is TGTGCCAGCAGTTACGGTTTCCAGCGGCAAGAGACCCAGTACTTC.

This clonotype was counted only a few times. The gene calls are TRBV20-1 and TRBJ2-7; 7 bases agree with TRBD1. V lost 3 bases, J lost 2 bases, and 7 bases stayed unmatched. Germline V CDR1 and CDR2: DFQATT, SNEGSKA (reference sequence). The CDR3 loop spans 14 amino acids. CDR3 loop: CSASAGGQTYEQYF. For the CDR3, the DNA is TGCAGTGCTAGCGCAGGGGGTCAAACCTACGAGCAGTACTTC.

Ten or more counts support this clonotype. The chain links TRBV4-3 to TRBJ1-6, with 9 bases identical to TRBD1. The V and J ends lost 4 bases and 8 bases, in that order; junction bases with no gene match: 6. The CDR3 spans 15 residues. CDR1 and CDR2 from the germline V gene are LGHNA and YSLEER. CDR3 in DNA: TGCGCCAGCAGCCGAACGGGACAGGGAGATTCACCCCTCCACTTT. Amino acid sequence: CASSRTGQGDSPLHF.

This clonotype showed up just a few times. The chain is built from TRBV7-6 and TRBJ2-2, with D tentatively TRBD1 or TRBD2 (6 bases each). This CDR3 comprises 16 residues. V was cut by 0 bases and J by 2 bases, with 10 bases left in between. The V gene's germline CDR1 is SGHVS and CDR2 FNYEAQ. CDR3 amino acids: CASSLAPGANTGELFF. The CDR3 bases are TGTGCCAGCAGCTTAGCGCCGGGGGCAAACACCGGGGAGCTGTTTTTT.

This clonotype came up many times. The chain carries TRBV29-1 and TRBJ1-1; D gene ambiguous. Between the trimmed V and J ends, which lost 4 bases and 11 bases, there was a span of 14 bases. Germline V gene data show CDR1 as SQVTM and CDR2 as ANQGSEA. The CDR3 is made up of 11 amino acids. The CDR3 DNA follows: TGCAGCGTTGGGGCCACACCGGCGGCTTTCTTT. Residues: CSVGATPAAFF.

This clonotype was seen repeatedly, ten times or more. This chain joins TRBV7-6 and TRBJ1-5; unclear D gene. CDR3 length equals 16 residues. V was clipped by 5 bases and J by 5 bases, with 19 bases between them. The V gene's germline CDR1 is SGHVS and CDR2 FNYEAQ. In nucleotides, the CDR3 is TGTGCCAGCAGCCCCGACCGATGGGATTCAGATCAGCCCCAGCATTTT. The encoded protein is CASSPDRWDSDQPQHF.

The chain employs TRBV2 and TRBJ2-6; 7 positions match TRBD2. The CDR3 sequence is 15 residues long. The ends lost 8 bases at V and 4 bases at J; junction bases unmatched: 8. Germline V gene lookup returns CDR1 SNHLY and CDR2 FYNNEI. CDR3 in DNA: TGTGCCAGCTGCTGGGGAGGGCTAGGGGCCAACGTCCTGACTTTC. Amino acid sequence: CASCWGGLGANVLTF.

This clonotype was found a few times. This chain joins TRBV5-1 and TRBJ1-5; 7 bases align to TRBD1. Germline loops: CDR1 SGHRS, CDR2 YFSETQ. V lost 5 bases and J lost 5; bases outside the gene matches: 10. This CDR3 is 15 amino acids long. The DNA of the CDR3 is TGCGCCAGCAGACCCGGGACAGTCGATTATCAGCCCCAGCATTTT. This encodes CASRPGTVDYQPQHF.

The chain is built from TRBV7-6 and TRBJ2-2, with D uncertain. Per germline, CDR1 SGHVS and CDR2 FNYEAQ. The V end lost 2 bases, the J end lost 6 bases, and 13 bases lay between the germline ends. The CDR3 is 15 amino acids. CDR3 DNA sequence: TGTGCCAGCAGCTTAAGATTTAACTCGCCCGGGGAGCTGTTTTTT. As protein: CASSLRFNSPGELFF. Filled out from reference TRBV7-6 and TRBJ2-2, the complete variable domain reads GAGVSQSPRYKVTKRGQDVALRCDPISGHVSLYWYRQALGQGPEFLTYFNYEAQQDKSGLPNDRFSAERPEGSISTLTIQRTEQRDSAMYRCASSLRFNSPGELFFGEGSRLTVL.

This clonotype was found many times. V and J are TRBV20-1 and TRBJ2-1; D gene ambiguous. This CDR3 contains 12 residues. Germline V CDR1 and CDR2: DFQATT, SNEGSKA (reference sequence). The ends were cut back, 1 base at V and 6 bases at J, with 7 bases in the middle. CDR3 in DNA: TGCAGTGCTAGAGTTATAGGCAATGAGCAGTTCTTC. Translated, it gives CSARVIGNEQFF.

The table lists this clonotype with many counts. The rearrangement joins TRBV6-1 to TRBJ1-5; tentatively, D is TRBD1 (5 bases). Germline V CDR1 and CDR2: MNHNS, SASEGT. This CDR3 region has 13 residues. V lost 5 bases and J 7 bases, leaving 12 bases between the germline ends. The CDR3 bases are TGTGCCAGCAGTCCCCTACGGGGCCAGCCCCAGCATTTT. It encodes CASSPLRGQPQHF.

This clonotype was observed at least ten times. The genes are TRBV5-6 and TRBJ2-1; the match to TRBD1 covers 9 bases. Germline V gene data show CDR1 as SGHDT and CDR2 as YYEEEE. The junction had 15 bases not matched to a gene; V was cut back by 1 base and J by 4 bases. The CDR3 loop spans 19 amino acids. In nucleotides, the CDR3 is TGTGCCAGCAGCTTGTTCATACCGCTTCTGGGACAGGGATACAATGAGCAGTTCTTC. Residues: CASSLFIPLLGQGYNEQFF.

In this sample, this clonotype turned up a few times. This chain joins TRBV20-1 and TRBJ1-5; no firm D call. Germline-derived CDR1 and CDR2 are DFQATT and SNEGSKA (reference sequence). The CDR3 extends over 14 amino acids. The germline V and J ends were trimmed by 3 bases and 8 bases, with 17 bases remaining between them. Here the CDR3 DNA reads TGCAGTGCTAGGTTTCCCGGGCCGCTAGAGCCCCAGCATTTT. Translating it yields CSARFPGPLEPQHF.

This clonotype was observed at least ten times. The chain links TRBV7-8 to TRBJ1-1; D is undetermined. The germline V gene encodes CDR1 SGHVS and CDR2 FQNEAQ. V shed 2 bases and J shed 5 bases, with 12 bases lying between them. This CDR3 region has 14 residues. CDR3: CASSLLAGGTEAFF. In DNA, the CDR3 is TGTGCCAGCAGCTTATTGGCGGGAGGGACTGAAGCTTTCTTT.

The V call is TRBV12-3 or TRBV12-4, the J call TRBJ2-7, with D unresolved. The V end was cut by 2 bases, the J end by 4 bases, with 9 bases between. This CDR3 spans 13 amino acids. This CDR3 reads CASSLWAVYEQYF. As DNA, the CDR3 is TGTGCCAGCAGTTTATGGGCGGTATACGAGCAGTACTTC.

This clonotype was counted many times. This chain connects TRBV9 to TRBJ1-2; a possible D gene is TRBD1 (6 bases). Germline CDR1 SGDLS, CDR2 YYNGEE. V was pared by 0 bases and J by 4 bases, with 16 bases between. This CDR3 contains 16 residues. The CDR3 here is CASSVASSGHFYGYTF. The CDR3 nucleotides read TGTGCCAGCAGCGTAGCCTCATCGGGACACTTCTATGGCTACACCTTC.

This clonotype was observed many times. V usage is TRBV20-1 and J usage is TRBJ2-5; perhaps TRBD1 as D (5 bases). V lost 0 bases and J lost 0, with 14 bases in between. This CDR3 contains 16 residues. CDR1 and CDR2 from the germline V gene are DFQATT and SNEGSKA (reference sequence). The CDR3 DNA sequence: TGCAGTGCTAGAGATTATCATCGACAGCACCAAGAGACCCAGTACTTC. It encodes CSARDYHRQHQETQYF.

The chain couples TRBV6-5 to TRBJ2-5; D is undetermined. V dropped 0 bases and J dropped 3 bases, with 11 bases sitting between them. The CDR3 loop spans 15 amino acids. The V gene's germline CDR1 is MNHEY and CDR2 SVGAGI. DNA for the CDR3: TGTGCCAGCAGTTACTCGAAAAGGGCCAAAGAGACCCAGTACTTC. It encodes CASSYSKRAKETQYF.

This clonotype was seen more than once but under ten times. The chain joins TRBV4-2 to TRBJ2-7; TRBD1 might be the D (5 bases). V dropped 4 bases and J dropped 0 bases, with 13 bases sitting between them. Germline assignment: CDR1 LGHNA and CDR2 YNFKEQ. There are 15 residues in the CDR3. The CDR3 sequence is CASSLTNRISYEQYF. DNA of the CDR3: TGTGCCAGCAGCCTGACCAACAGGATCTCCTACGAGCAGTACTTC.

This clonotype was recorded many times. This rearrangement joins TRBV29-1 to TRBJ2-1; D is uncertain. This CDR3 spans 12 amino acids. Per germline, CDR1 SQVTM and CDR2 ANQGSEA. Trimming pared 3 bases from V and 6 bases from J, leaving 9 bases between. The CDR3 nucleotides read TGCAGCGTTGAGGAAGGACCCAATGAGCAGTTCTTC. It specifies CSVEEGPNEQFF.

This clonotype was observed at least ten times. The chain couples TRBV9 to TRBJ2-6; D not certain. Between the trimmed V and J ends, which lost 0 bases and 0 bases, there was a span of 7 bases. The CDR3 covers 16 residues. From germline, CDR1 is SGDLS and CDR2 YYNGEE. Written as DNA, the CDR3 is TGTGCCAGCAGCGTAGGAGACAACTCTGGGGCCAACGTCCTGACTTTC. It encodes CASSVGDNSGANVLTF.

This clonotype has a handful of counts. The chain has TRBV27 and TRBJ2-5, with D possibly matching TRBD2 (5 bases). Germline lookup yields CDR1 MNHEY and CDR2 SMNVEV (reference sequence). Trimming pared 3 bases from V and 2 bases from J, leaving 16 bases between. The CDR3 has 16 residues. The CDR3 DNA is TGTGCCAGCAGTTTTGCTCTAGGAGGCCTTCAAGAGACCCAGTACTTC. Amino acid sequence: CASSFALGGLQETQYF.

The rearrangement uses TRBV12-3 or TRBV12-4 and TRBJ2-5; the match to TRBD1 covers 7 bases. The V gene end was trimmed by 3 bases and the J gene end by 5 bases; junction bases not matched to a gene: 9. This CDR3 spans 15 amino acids. CDR3 coding DNA: TGTGCCAGCAGTTTTCGAGACAGGGATCAGGAGACCCAGTACTTC. Its protein product is CASSFRDRDQETQYF.

The sample holds many counts of this clonotype. The chain employs TRBV4-2 and TRBJ2-5, with a possible D match to TRBD2 (5 bases). The CDR3 has 16 residues. Per the germline V gene, CDR1 is LGHNA and CDR2 is YNFKEQ. The V end lost 0 bases, the J end lost 0 bases, and 11 bases lay between the germline ends. The CDR3 spells CASSQEGQRYQETQYF. The CDR3 region has the DNA TGTGCCAGCAGCCAAGAAGGGCAGCGGTACCAAGAGACCCAGTACTTC.